The rows below give T cell receptor beta chains drawn from one sample of a study of blood T cell repertoires in COVID-19. The table came from immunoSEQ multiplex PCR; TCRdb's copy has only in-frame clones and leaves some out. Of about 150,000 clones in the sample, 85% to 90% were seen once. Specimen: peripheral blood. These receptor sequences come from a woman aged 55-70 years with active COVID-19. Both conserved end residues are part of each CDR3. D genes are given only for firm matches. Only part of the rows carry a size: once, few, many, or a class if the clone is expanded.

v_gene	j_gene	abundance	d_gene	CDR3nt	CDR3aa
TRBV28	TRBJ1-4	NA	NA	TGTGCCAGCAGTTTATGGCGGGGAGCAACTAATGAAAAACTGTTTTTT	CASSLWRGATNEKLFF
TRBV29-1	TRBJ2-1	NA	TRBD2	TGCAGCGTTGTCGAACGGGAGGGGTACGATGAGCAGTTCTTC	CSVVEREGYDEQFF
TRBV5-1	TRBJ2-1	NA	TRBD2	TGCGCCAGCAGCTTGGAAGGCGGGAGGGCCTCTTCATACAATGAGCAGTTCTTC	CASSLEGGRASSYNEQFF
TRBV7-6	TRBJ1-2	NA	TRBD1	TGTGCCAGCAGCTTAGGGACAGGCGCGTTGGGCTACACCTTC	CASSLGTGALGYTF
TRBV5-1	TRBJ1-2	NA	TRBD1	TGCGCCAGCAGCTTGGGGGACAGGGGGGCCCGCTATGGCTACACCTTC	CASSLGDRGARYGYTF
TRBV28	TRBJ2-7	NA	TRBD2	TGTGCCAGCAAGCGGGAGTCGGTCGAGCAGTACTTC	CASKRESVEQYF
TRBV29-1	TRBJ1-2	once	NA	TGCAGCGTTGTTCCCAGGTTGGATGGCTACACCTTC	CSVVPRLDGYTF
TRBV9	TRBJ2-1	once	TRBD2	TGTGCCAGCAGCTTACGACTAGCCGCCTACAATGAGCAGTTCTTC	CASSLRLAAYNEQFF
TRBV7-8	TRBJ1-1	NA	NA	TGTGCCAGCAGCTTAGTGGGGCGGGGAACTGAAGCTTTCTTT	CASSLVGRGTEAFF
TRBV23-1	TRBJ2-7	NA	TRBD1	TGCGCCAGGAAGGGACAGGGAGTGGACGAGCAGTACTTC	CARKGQGVDEQYF
TRBV2	TRBJ2-3	NA	TRBD2	TGTGCCAGCAGTGAAGCGGCTAGCGGGCTGGATACGCAGTATTTT	CASSEAASGLDTQYF
TRBV9	TRBJ1-1	NA	NA	TGTGCCAGCAGCAAACAGGATGCGCGGGGCGCTGAAGCTTTCTTT	CASSKQDARGAEAFF
TRBV9	TRBJ2-7	NA	NA	TGTGCCAGCAGCCGAGGAGGAAGCTACGAGCAGTACTTC	CASSRGGSYEQYF
TRBV2	TRBJ1-5	few	NA	TGTGCCAGCAGGGCTGCGGGGGGATATAGCAATCAGCCCCAGCATTTT	CASRAAGGYSNQPQHF
TRBV11-2	TRBJ1-1	NA	TRBD1	TGTGCCAGCAGCTTACGGACAGGGCGGGCTGAAGCTTTCTTT	CASSLRTGRAEAFF
TRBV5-1	TRBJ2-3	NA	TRBD2	TGCGCCAGCAGCCTTTTAGCGGGAGCTGCAGATACGCAGTATTTT	CASSLLAGAADTQYF
TRBV28	TRBJ1-5	NA	TRBD1	TGTGCCAGCAGTTTCGGACAGGGGCTCGACCAGCCCCAGCATTTT	CASSFGQGLDQPQHF
TRBV2	TRBJ2-1	NA	TRBD2	TGTGCCAGCAGTGACGAGCGTCGGGGGGATGAGCAGTTCTTC	CASSDERRGDEQFF
TRBV3-1/TRBV3-2	TRBJ2-7	NA	NA	TGTGCCAGCAGCCAATTGGCGGGACCTTACGAGCAGTACTTC	CASSQLAGPYEQYF
TRBV28	TRBJ1-2	NA	TRBD1	TGTGCCAGCAGTTTCCATCGGGACAGGGTGCCCTATGGCTACACCTTC	CASSFHRDRVPYGYTF
TRBV6-5	TRBJ2-5	NA	TRBD2	TGTGCCAGCAGCCGGCGGGAGGTCCAAGAGACCCAGTACTTC	CASSRREVQETQYF
TRBV12-3/TRBV12-4	TRBJ1-5	NA	NA	TGTGCCACCGGACACAGCAATCAGCCCCAGCATTTT	CATGHSNQPQHF
TRBV28	TRBJ2-1	NA	TRBD2	TGTGCCAGCAGTGCGGGAGGGCCATATGGCAATGAGCAGTTCTTC	CASSAGGPYGNEQFF
TRBV2	TRBJ2-1	NA	TRBD2	TGTGCCAGCAGCCTCGGGAGGGAGTTTGGTGAGCAGTTCTTC	CASSLGREFGEQFF
TRBV4-2	TRBJ2-5	NA	TRBD2	TGTGCCAGCAGCCAAGATCATCCTGGGCTAGCGGGAGAGGTGACCCAGTACTTC	CASSQDHPGLAGEVTQYF
TRBV11-3	TRBJ2-1	once	NA	TGTGCCAGCAGCTTAGGGCCTAGCCTCAGCTCCTACAATGAGCAGTTCTTC	CASSLGPSLSSYNEQFF
TRBV28	TRBJ1-1	NA	TRBD1	TGTGCCAGCAGCCTCGGGACAGGGGATATCTTTTCTGAAGCTTTCTTT	CASSLGTGDIFSEAFF
TRBV4-1	TRBJ2-3	NA	NA	TGCGCCAGCAGCCAAACACAGGGTAACGAGGCAGATACGCAGTATTTT	CASSQTQGNEADTQYF
TRBV11-2	TRBJ1-2	NA	TRBD1	TGTGCCAGCAGCTTAGATGGACAGGGCTATGGCTACACCTTC	CASSLDGQGYGYTF
TRBV5-8	TRBJ1-2	NA	TRBD1	TGTGCCAGCACCAGGGGGCCCCAAGCTAACTATGGCTACACCTTC	CASTRGPQANYGYTF
TRBV9	TRBJ1-2	NA	NA	TGTGCCAGCAGCGTAGTAAGCGGTAACTATGGCTACACCTTC	CASSVVSGNYGYTF
TRBV29-1	TRBJ1-3	NA	TRBD1	TGCAGCGTTAGGACAGGGGATCAAGCTGGAAACACCATATATTTT	CSVRTGDQAGNTIYF
TRBV19	TRBJ2-7	NA	TRBD2	TGTGCCAGTAGTGGCCTGACTAGCGGGCTTTCCTACGAGCAGTACTTC	CASSGLTSGLSYEQYF
TRBV10-1	TRBJ1-1	NA	TRBD1	TGCGCCAGCAGTTTTGACAGGGCGACTGAAGCTTTCTTT	CASSFDRATEAFF
TRBV18	TRBJ2-7	NA	TRBD1	TGTGCCAGCTCACCGCAAGAAGGACAGGGCTCCTACGAGCAGTACTTC	CASSPQEGQGSYEQYF
TRBV28	TRBJ2-5	NA	TRBD1	TGTGCCAGCAGTTTCCAACAGGGGTTCGGAGAGACCCAGTACTTC	CASSFQQGFGETQYF
TRBV2	TRBJ2-7	once	NA	TGTGCCAGCAGGGCTGGCCAGTACGAGCAGTACTTC	CASRAGQYEQYF
TRBV28	TRBJ2-7	NA	NA	TGTGCCAGCAGTGGGATTCTCAGGAGGCGAGGCTACGAGCAGTACTTC	CASSGILRRRGYEQYF
TRBV27	TRBJ2-1	NA	NA	TGTGCCAGCAAAGGGGGTATTACCTACAATGAGCAGTTCTTC	CASKGGITYNEQFF
TRBV6-2/TRBV6-3	TRBJ2-1	NA	TRBD2	TGTGCCAGCAGTACCGGGACTAGCGGGAGTAGCGAGCAGTTCTTC	CASSTGTSGSSEQFF
TRBV24-1	TRBJ1-2	NA	TRBD1	TGTGCCACCAGCCGGACAGGGAATGGAGGCTACACCTTC	CATSRTGNGGYTF
TRBV6-2/TRBV6-3	TRBJ2-1	NA	TRBD1	TGTGCCAGCAGCTCCTCCCCAGTTTTCTGGACAGGGGAAATCTACAATGAGCAGTTCTTC	CASSSSPVFWTGEIYNEQFF
TRBV28	TRBJ1-2	few	NA	TGTGCCAGCAGTTTAGGTCAGATCTATGGCTACACCTTC	CASSLGQIYGYTF
TRBV28	TRBJ2-1	NA	NA	TGTGCCAGCGGCTTCTCAATAAATGAGCAGTTCTTC	CASGFSINEQFF
TRBV5-5	TRBJ2-5	NA	NA	TGTGCCAGCAGCTTTGGCTGGACAGAGCAAGAGACCCAGTACTTC	CASSFGWTEQETQYF
TRBV28	TRBJ2-1	NA	NA	TGTGCCAGCAGTTTACCGGTGGCCTACAATGAGCAGTTCTTC	CASSLPVAYNEQFF
TRBV14	TRBJ2-5	NA	NA	TGTGCCAGCAGCCAATCGGGGGAAGAGACCCAGTACTTC	CASSQSGEETQYF
TRBV18	TRBJ1-6	NA	TRBD1	TGTGCCAGCTCACCAAGTGCACAGGGGAATTCACCCCTCCACTTT	CASSPSAQGNSPLHF
TRBV20-1	TRBJ2-1	NA	TRBD2	TGCAGTGCTAGTTCCAAGGGGACTAGCGGGAAGGATGAGCAGTTCTTC	CSASSKGTSGKDEQFF
TRBV3-1/TRBV3-2	TRBJ1-1	NA	TRBD1	TGTGCCAGCAGCCAAGTGGCCAGGGGGCTAGGTAATACTGAAGCTTTCTTT	CASSQVARGLGNTEAFF
TRBV7-3	TRBJ2-1	NA	TRBD2	TGTGCCAGCAGCCAGGGGTGGCTAGCGGGAGTCAATGAGCAGTTCTTC	CASSQGWLAGVNEQFF
TRBV27	TRBJ2-1	NA	TRBD2	TGTGCCAGCAGTTTCAGCCGAGCGGGAAACAATGAGCAGTTCTTC	CASSFSRAGNNEQFF